These 6 T cell receptor beta chains were sequenced from one sample in a study of beta chain features in type 1 diabetes. The study's findings and limits: A moderate, significant TCRB CDR3 shortening appeared in type 1 diabetes across four CD4+ subsets.

The authors reverse transcribed all of the isolated RNA, so sequencing captured expressed TCRB transcripts. TCRdb's copy holds only in-frame clones and misses some; the assay was immunoSEQ multiplex PCR. The repertoire holds about 160,000 clones, 10% to 13% seen once, with around 0.48% in the top ten. No cognate antigen is known for these TCRs. The specimen was central memory CD4+ T cells from blood. The receptors derive from a man aged 25 to 45 with type 1 diabetes.

The sample holds a few counts of this clone. The chain recombines TRBV29-1 with TRBJ1-1; unclear D gene. V lost 4 bases to trimming and J lost 8 bases, with 8 bases between them. CDR1 and CDR2 from the germline V gene are SQVTM and ANQGSEA. The CDR3 has 10 amino acids. CDR3 bases: TGCAGCGTTGCCGACATAGAAGCTTTCTTT. Translating gives CSVADIEAFF. Full variable domain (remainder filled in from reference TRBV29-1 and TRBJ1-1): SAVISQKPSRDICQRGTSLTIQCQVDSQVTMMFWYRQQPGQSLTLIATANQGSEATYESGFVIDKFPISRPNLTFSTLTVSNMSPEDSSIYLCSVADIEAFFGQGTRLTVV.

The CDR3 sequence: CASSSAGEQFF. DNA for the CDR3: TGTGCCAGCAGTTCGGCGGGAGAGCAGTTCTTC. The chain is built from TRBV28 and TRBJ2-1; D may be TRBD2 (6 bases). CDR3 length: 11 amino acids. The V end lost 4 bases, the J end lost 10 bases, and 8 bases lay between the germline ends. The germline V gene has CDR1 MDHEN and CDR2 SYDVKM.

This clone was counted only a few times. The rearrangement uses TRBV11-3 and TRBJ2-1; the D gene is possibly TRBD2 (6 bases). The CDR3 totals 14 residues. Trimming pared 5 bases from V and 8 bases from J, leaving 16 bases between. CDR1 SGHNT and CDR2 YENEEA come from the germline V gene. In DNA form, the CDR3 reads TGTGCCAGCAGCCTAGGGTCTAGCGCATATGAGCAGTTCTTC. Its translation is CASSLGSSAYEQFF.

The chain joins TRBV11-2 to TRBJ2-2; the D gene is possibly TRBD2 (5 bases). V was pared by 10 bases and J by 3 bases, with 12 bases between. This CDR3 is built from 13 residues. CDR1 SGHAT and CDR2 FQNNGV come from the germline V gene. CDR3 protein: CAIRDRDTGELFF. The CDR3 DNA reads as TGTGCCATTCGGGATAGGGACACCGGGGAGCTGTTTTTT.

This clone has more than one count but fewer than ten. The chain recombines TRBV9 with TRBJ2-1, with D unresolved. V lost 0 bases, J lost 4 bases, and 8 bases lay in between. Looked up from germline, CDR1 is SGDLS and CDR2 is YYNGEE. There are 14 residues in the CDR3. CDR3 sequence reads: CASSVEASYNEQFF. The DNA for the CDR3 is TGTGCCAGCAGCGTAGAAGCGTCTTACAATGAGCAGTTCTTC.

The chain couples TRBV28 to TRBJ2-5; 8 nucleotides agree with TRBD2. The ends lost 5 bases at V and 2 bases at J; junction bases unmatched: 10. The germline gives CDR1 MDHEN, CDR2 SYDVKM. The CDR3 extends over 16 amino acids. The CDR3 protein is CASSPLGAGGQETQYF. In nucleotides, the CDR3 is TGTGCCAGCAGTCCTTTAGGGGCGGGGGGACAAGAGACCCAGTACTTC.